This T cell receptor (beta chain) was retrieved from a study of blood T cells in healthy people across ages. The CDR3 is 15 amino acids. Per the germline V gene, CDR1 is SGHTA and CDR2 is FQGNSA. V lost 6 bases and J 0 bases, leaving 11 bases between the germline ends. Aged about 6 to 95, donors were systemically healthy Caucasians from Russia. With a J-beta primer mix and a sample-barcoded 5' primer, a second PCR ran 7 to 11 cycles. TCRdb analysed the 5' RACE reads with MiXCR anew, one entry per CDR3 protein. This sample has some 1.5 million distinct CDR3 sequences, with around 40% found just once. Study-wide findings and caveats: Diversity figures based on one million T cells were deemed too low. Long-lived donors carried more naive CD4+ cells and greater diversity than aged donors. A roughly linear age-dependent decrease characterized TCR beta diversity per million T cells.

About this clonotype itself: What it binds is not known.

Sequenced sample: blood. The clonotype originates from a woman aged 18 to 35 in good health. V usage is TRBV7-2 and J usage is TRBJ2-2, with TRBD1 as a possible D gene (5 bases). The CDR3 spells CASSRQSANTGELFF. For the CDR3, the DNA is TGTGCCAGCAGTCGACAGAGCGCGAACACCGGGGAGCTGTTTTTT.